These T cell receptor beta chains were read from a single sample in a study of CD8 T cells in Susac syndrome. One entry per CDR3 protein, called by TCRdb with MiXCR from the immunoSEQ multiplex PCR reads. The table has about 200,000 distinct CDR3 sequences, more than 85% seen once. The source material was CD8+ T cells from PBMCs. All receptors derive from a human donor with multiple sclerosis. The CDR3 runs from the conserved cysteine through the conserved F or W. Fields, in order: CDR3 length, clone size, V gene, J gene, D gene, CDR3 protein, CDR3 DNA. The D gene is left open where the match is weak. Part of the rows lack a size; the others show once, few, many or a class for expanded clones.

len: 14; abundance: NA; v_gene: TRBV30; j_gene: TRBJ2-1; d_gene: TRBD2; CDR3aa: CAWSTGGPGNEQFF; CDR3nt: TGTGCCTGGAGTACGGGGGGACCAGGCAATGAGCAGTTCTTC
len: 12; abundance: few; v_gene: TRBV5-6; j_gene: TRBJ1-5; d_gene: NA; CDR3aa: CASSLVDQPQHF; CDR3nt: TGTGCCAGCAGCTTGGTTGATCAGCCCCAGCATTTT
len: 15; abundance: NA; v_gene: TRBV5-6; j_gene: TRBJ2-3; d_gene: TRBD1; CDR3aa: CASSQPTGVTDTQYF; CDR3nt: TGTGCCAGCAGCCAACCGACAGGGGTGACAGATACGCAGTATTTT
len: 22; abundance: NA; v_gene: TRBV6-2/TRBV6-3; j_gene: TRBJ1-6; d_gene: NA; CDR3aa: CASSPGPGIRARGSSYNSPLHF; CDR3nt: TGTGCCAGCAGTCCTGGTCCAGGGATCCGAGCTCGTGGGAGCTCCTATAATTCACCCCTCCACTTT
len: 14; abundance: NA; v_gene: TRBV19; j_gene: TRBJ1-5; d_gene: NA; CDR3aa: CASSVVGGSQPQHF; CDR3nt: TGTGCCAGTTCAGTCGTAGGAGGGAGCCAGCCCCAGCATTTT
len: 18; abundance: NA; v_gene: TRBV19; j_gene: TRBJ2-6; d_gene: TRBD1; CDR3aa: CASRRQGDHTSGANVLTF; CDR3nt: TGTGCCAGTAGACGACAGGGGGACCATACCTCTGGGGCCAACGTCCTGACTTTC
len: 14; abundance: once; v_gene: TRBV19; j_gene: TRBJ1-1; d_gene: NA; CDR3aa: CASSLTAPVYGAFF; CDR3nt: TGTGCCAGTAGCCTGACAGCCCCTGTCTACGGGGCTTTCTTT
len: 13; abundance: NA; v_gene: TRBV4-1; j_gene: TRBJ2-1; d_gene: NA; CDR3aa: CASSPPPGTEQFF; CDR3nt: TGCGCCAGCAGCCCTCCCCCTGGCACGGAGCAGTTCTTC
len: 16; abundance: NA; v_gene: TRBV5-1; j_gene: TRBJ2-1; d_gene: TRBD2; CDR3aa: CASSLATGTNNNEQFF; CDR3nt: TGCGCCAGCAGCTTGGCCACCGGGACTAATAACAATGAGCAGTTCTTC
len: 16; abundance: NA; v_gene: TRBV28; j_gene: TRBJ1-1; d_gene: NA; CDR3aa: CASSPTAREMNTEAFF; CDR3nt: TGTGCCAGCAGTCCTACAGCGCGTGAGATGAACACTGAAGCTTTCTTT
len: 14; abundance: NA; v_gene: TRBV30; j_gene: TRBJ2-1; d_gene: TRBD2; CDR3aa: CTWWSGSSYNEQFF; CDR3nt: TGTACCTGGTGGAGCGGGAGCTCCTACAATGAGCAGTTCTTC
len: 14; abundance: NA; v_gene: TRBV29-1; j_gene: TRBJ2-1; d_gene: TRBD2; CDR3aa: CSAPLAGAYNEQFF; CDR3nt: TGCAGCGCTCCACTAGCGGGAGCTTACAATGAGCAGTTCTTC
len: 13; abundance: NA; v_gene: TRBV7-9; j_gene: TRBJ1-2; d_gene: NA; CDR3aa: CASSQDPRDGYTF; CDR3nt: TGTGCCAGCAGCCAAGACCCGAGGGACGGCTACACCTTC
len: 16; abundance: NA; v_gene: TRBV29-1; j_gene: TRBJ2-7; d_gene: TRBD1; CDR3aa: CSVEGWGRGLFYEQYF; CDR3nt: TGCAGCGTTGAAGGTTGGGGCAGGGGGCTTTTCTACGAGCAGTACTTC
len: 13; abundance: once; v_gene: TRBV5-6; j_gene: TRBJ2-4; d_gene: NA; CDR3aa: CASSLVADSIQYF; CDR3nt: TGTGCCAGCAGCTTAGTGGCTGACTCCATTCAGTACTTC
len: 13; abundance: NA; v_gene: TRBV6-2/TRBV6-3; j_gene: TRBJ2-1; d_gene: NA; CDR3aa: CASSPFRGNEQFF; CDR3nt: TGTGCCAGCAGCCCCTTCAGGGGCAATGAGCAGTTCTTC